This T cell receptor (beta chain) was captured in a study of metastatic and nonmetastatic thyroid tumors. No patient received treatment before thyroid surgery. Germline CDR1 SGHRS, CDR2 YFSETQ. This CDR3 comprises 12 residues. V was cut by 5 bases and J by 6 bases, with 11 bases left in between. Many counts were recorded for this clone. TCRdb reprocessed the PCR reads using MiXCR. The table has 15,000 or so clones, 23% seen once. This rearrangement joins TRBV5-1 to TRBJ1-2, with unresolved D. Sequenced: tumor tissue. The receptor was derived from a female donor with papillary thyroid cancer or a benign thyroid nodule (not recorded which). Some clones in this sample may be carry-over from other donors' samples. CDR3 bases: TGCGCCAGCAGGCCGACAAACCATGGCTACACCTTC. Encoded protein: CASRPTNHGYTF.